These 9 T cell receptor beta chains were all obtained from the same sample, sequenced in a study of vaccination effects on CD4 cells after COVID-19. Once cultured for approximately 10 days, the cells underwent separation to obtain CD4+ T cells. Participants each got two BNT162b2 or mRNA-1273 vaccine doses. The table came from immunoSEQ multiplex PCR; TCRdb's copy has only in-frame clones and leaves some out. In the table there are more than 60,000 clones, around 70% of which are singletons. No antigen has been assigned to these receptors. The sample here was CD4+ T cells from PBMCs cultured without peptide, taken after COVID-19 vaccination. These receptors all come from a human donor who received a COVID-19 vaccine.

The chain joins TRBV29-1 to TRBJ1-2; D is ambiguous. The CDR3 has 12 amino acids. V was cut by 7 bases and J by 5 bases, with 14 bases left in between. The germline CDR1 and CDR2 sequences are SQVTM and ANQGSEA. CDR3 loop: CSANTVMYGYTF. The CDR3 DNA sequence: TGCAGCGCCAACACAGTTATGTATGGCTACACCTTC.

The chain joins TRBV29-1 to TRBJ1-2; D may be TRBD1 (5 bases). V lost 2 bases and J lost 4, with 8 bases in between. The CDR3 is 12 amino acids. CDR1 is SQVTM and CDR2 is ANQGSEA in the germline V gene. The CDR3 nucleotides read TGCAGCGTTGAACGACAGCCCTATGGCTACACCTTC. Translated, it gives CSVERQPYGYTF.

CDR3 in DNA: TGTGCCAGTAGTATCGCTTACCACACAGCGAACACCGGGGAGCTGTTTTTT. It encodes CASSIAYHTANTGELFF. The chain combines TRBV19 with TRBJ2-2; D gene uncertain. The germline V and J ends were trimmed by 3 bases and 0 bases, with 14 bases remaining between them. The CDR3 has 17 amino acids. CDR1 is LNHDA, CDR2 SQIVND, per germline (reference sequence).

The rearrangement joins TRBV6-1 to TRBJ1-2; 7 positions agree with TRBD1. The CDR3 extends over 15 amino acids. V was clipped by 3 bases and J by 2 bases; unmatched bases: 6. The germline gives CDR1 MNHNS, CDR2 SASEGT. The CDR3 protein is CASSEPGQVNYGYTF. CDR3 sequence (DNA): TGTGCCAGCAGTGAGCCCGGACAGGTGAACTATGGCTACACCTTC.

This rearrangement joins TRBV6-2 or TRBV6-3 to TRBJ2-2; D is ambiguous. CDR1 is MNHEY, CDR2 SVGEGT, per germline. V was pared by 0 bases and J by 4 bases, with 3 bases between. The CDR3 spans 13 residues. The chain's CDR3 is CASSYSGTGELFF. CDR3 bases: TGTGCCAGCAGTTACTCGGGCACCGGGGAGCTGTTTTTT.

This sequence joins TRBV5-1 and TRBJ2-3; D might be TRBD2 (5 bases). The length of the CDR3 is 13 residues. V was clipped by 1 base and J by 6 bases, with 9 bases between them. The V gene's germline CDR1 is SGHRS and CDR2 YFSETQ. CDR3 sequence (DNA): TGCGCCAGCAGCTTGCGGAGCGGCGATACGCAGTATTTT. As protein: CASSLRSGDTQYF.

The rearrangement joins TRBV9 to TRBJ2-3; D remains ambiguous. CDR1 and CDR2 from the germline V gene are SGDLS and YYNGEE. This CDR3 region has 12 residues. V dropped 0 bases and J dropped 6 bases, with 5 bases sitting between them. CDR3 protein: CASSVVGDTQYF. CDR3 DNA sequence: TGTGCCAGCAGCGTAGTTGGCGATACGCAGTATTTT. Filled out from reference TRBV9 and TRBJ2-3, the complete variable domain reads DSGVTQTPKHLITATGQRVTLRCSPRSGDLSVYWYQQSLDQGLQFLIQYYNGEERAKGNILERFSAQQFPDLHSELNLSSLELGDSALYFCASSVVGDTQYFGPGTRLTVL.

Written as DNA, the CDR3 is TGTGCCAGCAGCTTAGCCCAGGGTGTGAACACTGAAGCTTTCTTT. As protein: CASSLAQGVNTEAFF. The chain couples TRBV7-8 to TRBJ1-1; TRBD1 might be the D (5 bases). V shed 0 bases and J shed 0 bases, with 8 bases lying between them. The CDR3 is 15 amino acids. Germline V CDR1 and CDR2: SGHVS, FQNEAQ.

This clone was detected a few times. This chain connects TRBV2 to TRBJ2-7, with D perhaps TRBD2 (7 bases). This CDR3 is built from 16 residues. V was cut by 3 bases and J by 4 bases, with 19 bases left in between. Germline CDR1 is SNHLY and CDR2 is FYNNEI. The CDR3 loop reads CASSDKQGGNLYEQYV. As DNA, the CDR3 is TGTGCCAGCAGTGATAAACAGGGAGGGAACCTGTACGAGCAGTACGTC.